One sample yielded the 32 T cell receptor beta chains listed below, sequenced in a study of blood T cells in healthy people across ages (dated by TCRdb to 2013 to 2016). Library prep was done by 5' RACE. Sequencing used an Illumina HiSeq 2500. A second PCR of about 7 to 12 cycles was performed with a sample-barcoded 5' primer and a J-beta primer mix. The public reads were reprocessed in TCRdb via fastp at Q25 and MiXCR, keeping in-frame beta chains. Rows merge per CDR3 protein into single entries with the most common DNA and genes. The sample includes over 700,000 distinct CDR3 sequences, with 40% to 65% observed a single time. Of the sample, about two fifths falls within the top ten clones. Sequenced input: blood. All receptors derive from a man older than 75 in good health.

The sample holds a few counts of this clonotype. The chain combines TRBV2 with TRBJ2-5; 11 positions agree with TRBD1. CDR1 is SNHLY and CDR2 is FYNNEI in the germline V gene. The CDR3 totals 14 residues. The junction had 9 bases not matched to a gene; V was cut back by 4 bases and J by 11 bases. The CDR3 DNA sequence: TGTGCCAGCAGTGTAGGACAGGGGGCCTGGGAGCAGTACTTC. Translated, it gives CASSVGQGAWEQYF.

This clonotype has more than one count but fewer than ten. The V gene is TRBV27, the J gene TRBJ2-1; TRBD2 agrees at 10 bases. CDR1 and CDR2 from the germline V gene are MNHEY and SMNVEV (reference sequence). The length of the CDR3 is 16 residues. Trimming cost V 3 bases and J 2 bases; bases outside gene matches: 4. This chain's CDR3 is CASSFVTSGTYNEQFF. DNA of the CDR3: TGTGCCAGCAGTTTTGTAACTAGCGGGACCTACAATGAGCAGTTCTTC.

The J gene is TRBJ1-2, the V gene TRBV6-1, with 8 positions matching TRBD1. The ends lost 5 bases at V and 8 bases at J; junction bases unmatched: 16. The CDR3 has 16 amino acids. CDR1 MNHNS and CDR2 SASEGT come from the germline V gene. The CDR3 DNA follows: TGTGCCAGCAGTCGCTCAAAGGACAGGGTGGGATACGGCTACACCTTC. As protein: CASSRSKDRVGYGYTF.

Worth noting for this clonotype: A read error may be the cause here, since a much bigger clone is one base away. Without the conserved terminal phenylalanine or tryptophan, this CDR3 likely stems from a read error. V gene TRBV29-1 combines with J gene TRBJ2-3; 8 nucleotides align to TRBD2. Germline V CDR1 and CDR2: SQVTM, ANQGSEA. Germline trimming cut 5 bases from V and 6 bases from J; bases unmatched to any gene: 4. The CDR3 is 12 amino acids. The CDR3 loop is CSVQSGSDTQYY. The CDR3 bases are TGCAGCGTTCAAAGCGGGAGCGATACGCAGTATTAT.

This clonotype was counted many times. The chain links TRBV6-5 to TRBJ2-1, with TRBD1 matching over 8 bases. The ends lost 6 bases at V and 0 bases at J; junction bases unmatched: 4. The CDR3 contains 15 residues. Germline-derived CDR1 and CDR2 are MNHEY and SVGAGI. The CDR3 loop is CASSQTGGSYNEQFF. In DNA form, the CDR3 reads TGTGCCAGCAGCCAAACAGGGGGCTCCTACAATGAGCAGTTCTTC.

The V gene is TRBV29-1, the J gene TRBJ1-1, with D hard to call. The V gene's germline CDR1 is SQVTM and CDR2 ANQGSEA. There are 13 residues in the CDR3. Between the trimmed V and J ends, which lost 1 base and 11 bases, there was a span of 17 bases. CDR3 sequence: CSVEVYSESGAFF. CDR3 nucleotide sequence: TGCAGCGTTGAAGTCTACAGTGAAAGTGGCGCTTTCTTT.

The chain carries TRBV30 and TRBJ2-1; possible D gene TRBD1, 5 bases. The CDR3 sequence is 12 residues long. Germline CDR1 reads GTSNPN; CDR2 reads SVGIG (reference sequence). Trimming left V 8 bases short and J 6 bases short, with 14 bases between. CDR3 bases: TGTGCCCGCGACGTAAGGGGCAATGAGCAGTTCTTC. Encoded protein: CARDVRGNEQFF.

This clonotype was seen repeatedly, ten times or more. The CDR3 sequence: CSARGLAGGLGEQFF. The CDR3, as DNA: TGCAGCGCCCGCGGGCTAGCGGGAGGGCTGGGTGAGCAGTTCTTC. The chain links TRBV29-1 to TRBJ2-1; 12 nucleotides match TRBD2. V gave up 7 bases and J gave up 9 bases; unmatched junction bases: 13. CDR1 is SQVTM, CDR2 ANQGSEA, per germline. The CDR3 contains 15 residues.

V and J are TRBV28 and TRBJ2-4; 7 positions agree with TRBD1. The J call is uncertain, as TRBJ2-5 better fits the DNA end. The CDR3 covers 16 residues. Germline V CDR1 and CDR2: MDHEN, SYDVKM. The DNA for the CDR3 is TGTGCCAGCAGTTTAATGACAGGGACACGCCAAGAGACCCAGTACTTC. This gives the protein CASSLMTGTRQETQYF.

With regard to this clonotype: This clone may be a read error of a much larger clone one base away. The conserved closing phenylalanine or tryptophan is absent in this CDR3, likely reflecting a read error. The chain employs TRBV7-3 and TRBJ2-7; D not resolved. The J call may be incorrect, as the DNA end agrees better with TRBJ2-5. The CDR3 has 13 residues. Germline V CDR1 and CDR2: SGHTA, FQGTGA. Here the CDR3 reads CASSSKSEETQYL. CDR3 in DNA: TGTGCCAGCAGCTCGAAATCGGAGGAGACCCAGTACTTA.

The genes are TRBV20-1 and TRBJ2-3, with D uncertain. Germline loops: CDR1 DFQATT, CDR2 SNEGSKA (reference sequence). The CDR3 is 13 residues long. The V and J ends lost 5 bases and 3 bases respectively, with 12 bases between them. CDR3 in DNA: TGCAGTGCTCAAGCTTCCCAGACAGATACGCAGTATTTT. It yields the protein CSAQASQTDTQYF.

J is TRBJ2-7 and V is TRBV9; the D is unclear. The end of the DNA aligns better with TRBJ2-5, so the J call may be wrong. This CDR3 has 15 residues. CDR1 is SGDLS, CDR2 YYNGEE, per germline. In DNA, the CDR3 is TGTGCCAGCAGCGTAGTAGGGTTGTTACAGGAGACCCAGTACTTC. Residues: CASSVVGLLQETQYF.

This clonotype was observed a handful of times. This sequence joins TRBV6-1 and TRBJ2-3; D gene ambiguous. There are 10 residues in the CDR3. Deletions cut 5 bases from V and 14 bases from J, with 11 bases between. Germline V gives CDR1 MNHNS, CDR2 SASEGT. The DNA of the CDR3 is TGTGCCAGCAGTTCGAGATACGCGTATTTT. Encoded protein: CASSSRYAYF.

The rearrangement links TRBV6-1 to TRBJ2-7; 8 positions match TRBD1. The closer fit of TRBJ2-4 to the DNA end suggests the J call may be wrong. CDR3 length: 14 residues. The V gene's germline CDR1 is MNHNS and CDR2 SASEGT. CDR3 region: CASLRDRLGDIQYF. The CDR3 DNA reads TGTGCCAGTCTAAGGGACAGGCTTGGGGACATTCAGTACTTC.

V and J are TRBV11-2 and TRBJ2-7, with TRBD2 identical over 7 bases. CDR3 length: 16 residues. CDR1 and CDR2 (germline): SGHAT, FQNNGV. V was clipped by 5 bases and J by 5 bases; unmatched bases: 15. The CDR3 here is CASSRIRGRTSNEQYF. In DNA form, the CDR3 reads TGTGCCAGCAGCCGAATAAGGGGACGGACTAGTAACGAGCAGTACTTC.

V and J are TRBV15 and TRBJ2-4; 8 nucleotides agree with TRBD2. This CDR3 has 17 amino acids. Germline V gives CDR1 LNHNV, CDR2 YYDKDF (reference sequence). With 0 bases clipped from V and 13 bases from J, the junction kept 17 bases outside the gene matches. The DNA of the CDR3 is TGTGCCACCAGCAGAGATAGCGGGACGCCCGCTTACAATGAGCAGTACTTC. Translation: CATSRDSGTPAYNEQYF.

This sequence joins TRBV2 and TRBJ2-7, with D perhaps TRBD2 (5 bases). CDR1 is SNHLY and CDR2 is FYNNEI in the germline V gene. CDR3 length equals 15 residues. Trimming removed 3 bases from V and 6 bases from J, with 18 bases in between. CDR3 amino acids: CASSEGLRVRAEQYF. In DNA, the CDR3 is TGTGCCAGCAGTGAGGGCTTGAGGGTGAGGGCCGAGCAGTACTTC. Full variable domain (missing parts from reference TRBV2 and TRBJ2-7): EPEVTQTPSHQVTQMGQEVILRCVPISNHLYFYWYRQILGQKVEFLVSFYNNEISEKSEIFDDQFSVERPDGSNFTLKIRSTKLEDSAMYFCASSEGLRVRAEQYFGPGTRLTVT.

The chain recombines TRBV12-3 or TRBV12-4 with TRBJ2-3; D ambiguous. Trimming left V 5 bases short and J 8 bases short, with 8 bases between. The CDR3 is made up of 11 amino acids. The CDR3 loop is CASSPLTTQYF. The CDR3 DNA follows: TGTGCCAGCAGTCCGCTGACTACGCAGTATTTT.

This clonotype was seen only a few times. This rearrangement joins TRBV10-3 to TRBJ2-5; D is perhaps TRBD2 (7 bases). CDR1 ENHRY and CDR2 SYGVKD come from the germline V gene. The CDR3 has 15 residues. The V end was cut by 5 bases, the J end by 1 base, with 14 bases between. CDR3: CAISPQGRAQETQYF. CDR3 nucleotide sequence: TGTGCCATCAGTCCTCAGGGGAGGGCCCAAGAGACCCAGTACTTC.

The V and J genes are TRBV7-8 and TRBJ1-2; 8 bases are shared with TRBD1. Germline loops: CDR1 SGHVS, CDR2 FQNEAQ. V dropped 4 bases and J dropped 7; count of bases not matched to a gene: 29. The CDR3 is 21 residues long. DNA of the CDR3: TGTGCCAGCAGCTCCCCTGGGCAGGGGGCCGTTCACCATCCTGGAGGTCCTGGCTACACCTTC. Its translation is CASSSPGQGAVHHPGGPGYTF.

The chain employs TRBV9 and TRBJ1-4, with D possibly matching TRBD1 (5 bases). Germline values: CDR1 SGDLS, CDR2 YYNGEE. Between the trimmed V and J ends, which lost 7 bases and 4 bases, there was a span of 11 bases. This CDR3 region has 13 residues. The CDR3 reads CASGSGLNEKLFF. CDR3 in DNA: TGTGCCAGCGGATCGGGACTTAATGAAAAACTGTTTTTT.

The rearrangement links TRBV12-3 or TRBV12-4 to TRBJ1-1; D not resolved. The V end lost 0 bases, the J end lost 7 bases, and 15 bases lay between the germline ends. CDR3 length: 15 amino acids. The CDR3 region has the DNA TGTGCCAGCAGTTTAGCTAACAGTAATCGATTTGAAGCTTTCTTT. Amino acid sequence: CASSLANSNRFEAFF.

The chain recombines TRBV24-1 with TRBJ2-1; D is tentatively TRBD1 or TRBD2 (5 bases each). The CDR3 covers 19 residues. The germline V gene has CDR1 KGHDR and CDR2 SFDVKD. The V end was cut by 10 bases, the J end by 6 bases, with 33 bases between. CDR3 nucleotide sequence: TGTGCCACGAGCCCAACTCCGGGACGAGCGAGAAGGCTTGGCAATGAGCAGTTCTTC. Amino acids: CATSPTPGRARRLGNEQFF.

This CDR3 reads CASSLSLAGEDRYAYF. DNA of the CDR3: TGCGCCAGCAGCTTGTCCCTAGCGGGAGAGGATAGATACGCGTATTTT. The gene calls are TRBV5-1 and TRBJ2-3; 10 bases line up with TRBD2. The CDR3 contains 16 residues. CDR1 SGHRS and CDR2 YFSETQ come from the germline V gene. V lost 1 base to trimming and J lost 14 bases; unmatched junction nucleotides: 16. The full variable domain, in which reference TRBV5-1 and TRBJ2-3 provide the parts outside the CDR3, is KAGVTQTPRYLIKTRGQQVTLSCSPISGHRSVSWYQQTPGQGLQFLFEYFSETQRNKGNFPGRFSGRQFSNSRSEMNVSTLELGDSALYLCASSLSLAGEDRYAYFGPGTRLTVL.

This chain links TRBV3-1 with TRBJ2-1, with 9 bases lining up with TRBD1. The end of the DNA fits TRBJ2-7 better, so the J call may be wrong. CDR1 and CDR2 (germline): LGHDT, YNNKEL (reference sequence). The CDR3 has 13 amino acids. As DNA, the CDR3 is TGTGCCAGCAGCCAAAACAGGGGGCGTGAGCAGTACTTC. Amino acids: CASSQNRGREQYF.

The chain carries TRBV6-6 and TRBJ2-1, with D maybe TRBD2 (6 bases). The length of the CDR3 is 16 residues. Trimming took 5 bases from V and 3 from J, leaving 17 bases between them. Germline values: CDR1 MNHNY, CDR2 SVGAGI (reference sequence). The CDR3 coding sequence is TGTGCCAGCAGTCCCCGGGTAGCGGCAAACTACAATGAGCAGTTCTTC. The encoded protein is CASSPRVAANYNEQFF.

The chain is built from TRBV20-1 and TRBJ1-1; maybe TRBD1 (5 bases). The ends were cut back, 6 bases at V and 0 bases at J, with 14 bases in the middle. Germline V CDR1 and CDR2: DFQATT, SNEGSKA (reference sequence). The CDR3 runs to 14 residues. CDR3 bases: TGCAGTGCCCCCGGGACGGGGGTGAACACTGAAGCTTTCTTT. It translates to CSAPGTGVNTEAFF.

This clonotype came up a few times. The chain links TRBV5-1 to TRBJ2-1; D not certain. V lost 1 base and J lost 3, with 8 bases in between. CDR1 and CDR2 from the germline V gene are SGHRS and YFSETQ. The CDR3 extends over 14 amino acids. The DNA of the CDR3 is TGCGCCAGCAGCTTGCGAGCAGACTACAATGAGCAGTTCTTC. Translated: CASSLRADYNEQFF. Complete variable domain (other parts from reference TRBV5-1 and TRBJ2-1): KAGVTQTPRYLIKTRGQQVTLSCSPISGHRSVSWYQQTPGQGLQFLFEYFSETQRNKGNFPGRFSGRQFSNSRSEMNVSTLELGDSALYLCASSLRADYNEQFFGPGTRLTVL.

This chain connects TRBV7-9 to TRBJ1-2; the match to TRBD1 covers 7 bases. CDR3 size: 12 residues. V shed 5 bases and J 10 bases; nucleotides not matched to a gene: 7. Germline assignment: CDR1 SEHNR and CDR2 FQNEAQ (reference sequence). CDR3 region: CASSPRTGDYTF. The CDR3 DNA reads as TGTGCCAGCAGCCCAAGGACAGGAGACTACACCTTC.

This clonotype is a singleton in its sample. The J gene is TRBJ2-1, the V gene TRBV6-5; maybe TRBD2 (7 bases). The germline gives CDR1 MNHEY, CDR2 SVGAGI. V dropped 2 bases and J dropped 7 bases, with 15 bases sitting between them. CDR3 size: 15 residues. CDR3 sequence: CASSYVGGVGNEQFF. CDR3 coding DNA: TGTGCCAGCAGTTACGTAGGGGGGGTGGGAAATGAGCAGTTCTTC.

In nucleotides, the CDR3 is TGCGCCAGCAGCTTTTCGGGAGAACCGAACAATGAGCAGTTCTTC. Amino acid sequence: CASSFSGEPNNEQFF. The chain employs TRBV5-1 and TRBJ2-1, with TRBD2 as a possible D gene (6 bases). Trimming pared 2 bases from V and 5 bases from J, leaving 14 bases between. The length of the CDR3 is 15 residues. Germline loops: CDR1 SGHRS, CDR2 YFSETQ.

In its sample, this clonotype was seen a few times. The chain recombines TRBV27 with TRBJ2-3, with 9 bases matching TRBD1. Germline CDR1 MNHEY, CDR2 SMNVEV (reference sequence). V was pared by 2 bases and J by 14 bases, with 8 bases of the junction left unmatched. The CDR3 consists of 13 residues. CDR3 DNA sequence: TGTGCCAGCAGTTTAGAGGGGACAGGGTACGCGTATTTT. Its translation: CASSLEGTGYAYF.